This TCR beta chain was sequenced for a study of blood T cell repertoires in COVID-19 (dated by TCRdb to 2019 to 2021). General notes on the study: Samples from collaborators originated in the United States, Italy and Spain and spanned both the acute and convalescent phases of COVID-19. The prospective study material was composed of cDNA or gDNA derived from T cells, B-cell-depleted T cells, or PBMCs. Deeply sampled blood TCRbeta repertoires from subjects exposed to, actively infected with, or recovered from COVID-19 were included in the dataset. The repertoires were made available in a free public database intended to serve as a resource for research on the immune response to SARS-CoV-2. The samples were drawn from the first 160 participants of the ongoing ImmuneRACE study and from some 1,300 subjects provided by 6 global collaborators. The sample metadata nearly always contained a de-identified subject ID, COVID-19 status, age in years and sex. HLA class I and class II types, where available, came from metadata supplied by the sample provider rather than from assay-based typing.

Whole blood was collected in K2EDTA tubes by collaborating institutions according to the institutions' own protocols. For TCRbeta analysis, collaborators shipped samples as frozen whole blood, isolated PBMCs, or DNA extracted from either of those sample types. This clone was seen more than once but under ten times. Which antigen it targets is not known. There are no base qualities to consult, and no much larger clone falls within one base. The immunoSEQ Assay, a bias-controlled multiplex PCR, was used to amplify TCRbeta CDR3 regions from genomic DNA. Under the source paper's analysis protocol: Nucleated cell counts per sample were estimated from amplification of reference gene primers within the assay. To quantify the absolute abundance of each unique TCRbeta CDR3 rearrangement, sequence reads were collapsed and filtered. For each sample, productive Simpson clonality was calculated by taking the square root of Simpson's diversity index across productive rearrangements. The immuneACCESS repertoire file appears here via TCRdb, limited to in-frame rearrangements. These files lack a portion of the clones; in checked studies, under half of the deficit traces to unresolved V genes, and the cause of the others is not known. D and trimming were read from the DNA, whereas the V and J calls and clone size are those reported in that table. This sample comprises approximately 300,000 clones, about four fifths of them detected only once. The leading ten clones occupy roughly 1.3% of the sample.

The study at large found these results: The quantity of clinical and demographic metadata differed by source and by participant and was supplied without curation.

The CDR3 contains 13 residues, cysteine and phenylalanine counted. The only DNA kept is the CDR3, 39 bases in frame from the first base. From the germline V gene, CDR1 is SGHRS and CDR2 is YFSETQ. The sequencing sample was made of peripheral blood. This sequence was found in a woman aged 45 to 65 with acute or convalescent COVID-19. The sequence joins TRBV5-1 to TRBJ1-1; a confident D gene designation cannot be given. The DNA sequence is TGCGCGACTCGGGAGATCCTTAACACTGAAGCTTTCTTT. Translated, it gives CATREILNTEAFF.